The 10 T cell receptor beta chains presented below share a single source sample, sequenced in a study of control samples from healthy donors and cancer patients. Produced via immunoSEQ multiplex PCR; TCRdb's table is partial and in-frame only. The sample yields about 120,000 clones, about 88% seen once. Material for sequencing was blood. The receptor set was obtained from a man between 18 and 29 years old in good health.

The CDR3 region has the DNA TGTGCCAGCAGTCCCAATTCGGGGGGAAACACCTTC. It codes for CASSPNSGGNTF. The chain has TRBV12-3 or TRBV12-4 and TRBJ1-2; TRBD1 might be the D (5 bases). Deletions cut 5 bases from V and 12 bases from J, with 16 bases between. This CDR3 has 12 amino acids.

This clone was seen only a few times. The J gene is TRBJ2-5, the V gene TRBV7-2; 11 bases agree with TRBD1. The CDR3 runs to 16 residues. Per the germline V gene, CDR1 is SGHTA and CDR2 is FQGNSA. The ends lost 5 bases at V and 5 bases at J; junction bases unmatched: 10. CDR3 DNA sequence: TGTGCCAGCAGCCCCCTCAGGGACAGGGGGGGGGAGACCCAGTACTTC. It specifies CASSPLRDRGGETQYF.

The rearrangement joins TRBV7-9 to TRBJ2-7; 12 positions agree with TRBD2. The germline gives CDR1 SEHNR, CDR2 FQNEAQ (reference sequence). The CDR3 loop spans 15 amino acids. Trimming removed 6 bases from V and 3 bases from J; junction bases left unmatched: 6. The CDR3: CASSWTSGKYYEQYF. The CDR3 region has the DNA TGTGCCAGCAGTTGGACTAGCGGGAAATACTACGAGCAGTACTTC.

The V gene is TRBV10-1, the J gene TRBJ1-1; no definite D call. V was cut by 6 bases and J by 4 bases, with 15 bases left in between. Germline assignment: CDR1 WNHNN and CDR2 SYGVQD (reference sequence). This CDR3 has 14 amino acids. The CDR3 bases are TGCGCCAGCAGGGGCATGAAGAAAAGCACTGAAGCTTTCTTT. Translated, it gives CASRGMKKSTEAFF.

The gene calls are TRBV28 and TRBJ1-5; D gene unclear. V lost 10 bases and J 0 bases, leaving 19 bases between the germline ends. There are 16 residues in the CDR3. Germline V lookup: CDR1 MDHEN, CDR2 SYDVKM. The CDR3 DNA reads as TGTGCCACCACCCGGGATCCTGGTAATAGCAATCAGCCCCAGCATTTT. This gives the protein CATTRDPGNSNQPQHF.

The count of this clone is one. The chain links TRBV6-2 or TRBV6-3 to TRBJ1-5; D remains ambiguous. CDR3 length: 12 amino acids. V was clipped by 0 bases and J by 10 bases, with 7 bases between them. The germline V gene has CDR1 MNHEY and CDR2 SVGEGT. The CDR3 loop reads CASSYSPLPQHF. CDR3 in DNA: TGTGCCAGCAGTTACTCCCCTTTACCCCAGCATTTT.

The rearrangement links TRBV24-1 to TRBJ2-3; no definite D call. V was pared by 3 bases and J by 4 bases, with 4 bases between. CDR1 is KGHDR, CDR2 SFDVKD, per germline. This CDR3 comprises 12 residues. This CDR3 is CATSDESDTQYF. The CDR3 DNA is TGTGCCACCAGTGATGAGTCAGATACGCAGTATTTT.

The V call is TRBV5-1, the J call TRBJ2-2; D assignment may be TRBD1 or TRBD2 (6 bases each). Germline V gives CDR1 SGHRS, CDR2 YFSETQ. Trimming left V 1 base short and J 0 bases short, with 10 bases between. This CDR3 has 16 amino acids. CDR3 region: CASSLRGAANTGELFF. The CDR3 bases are TGCGCCAGCAGCTTGAGGGGGGCAGCGAACACCGGGGAGCTGTTTTTT.

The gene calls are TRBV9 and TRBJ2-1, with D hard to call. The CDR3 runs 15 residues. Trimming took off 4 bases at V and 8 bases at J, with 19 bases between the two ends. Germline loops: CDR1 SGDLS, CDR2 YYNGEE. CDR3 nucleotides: TGTGCCAGCAGCTCTAGAACAGTAACGGCGGATGAGCAGTTCTTC. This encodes CASSSRTVTADEQFF.

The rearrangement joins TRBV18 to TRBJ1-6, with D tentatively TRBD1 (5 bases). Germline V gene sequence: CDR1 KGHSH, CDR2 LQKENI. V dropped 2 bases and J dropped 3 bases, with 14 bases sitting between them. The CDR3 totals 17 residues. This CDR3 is CASSPAGGTYYNSPLHF. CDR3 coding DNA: TGTGCCAGCTCACCAGCCGGCGGGACCTACTATAATTCACCCCTCCACTTT.